This T cell receptor beta chain was sequenced for a study of blood T cell repertoires in COVID-19 (dated by TCRdb to 2018 to 2021). Context from the whole study: Samples from collaborators originated in the United States, Italy and Spain and spanned both the acute and convalescent phases of COVID-19. The prospective study material was composed of cDNA or gDNA derived from T cells, B-cell-depleted T cells, or PBMCs. Subjects who had been exposed to COVID-19, were actively infected with it, or had recovered from it provided the deeply sampled blood TCRbeta repertoires that made up the dataset. The repertoires were released in a freely available public database meant as a resource for research on the immune response to SARS-CoV-2. Samples were obtained from the ongoing ImmuneRACE study (first 160 participants) and from approximately 1,200 subjects provided by 6 global collaborators. Nearly every sample came with metadata listing a de-identified subject ID, COVID-19 status, age in years and sex. HLA class I and class II types, where available, came from metadata supplied by the sample provider rather than from assay-based typing.

Overall study outcomes, separate from this receptor: How much clinical and demographic metadata was included differed by source and by participant, and the metadata was provided uncurated.

Note on this clone: Its binding antigen is unknown. No base quality information exists; no much larger clone differs at one position.

Whole blood was collected in K2EDTA tubes by collaborating institutions according to the institutions' own protocols. For TCRbeta analysis, collaborators shipped samples in one of three forms: frozen whole blood, isolated PBMCs, or DNA extracted from either of those sample types. TCRbeta CDR3 regions were amplified from genomic DNA by means of the immunoSEQ Assay, a bias-controlled multiplex PCR. The published analysis was carried out like this. The number of nucleated cells in each sample was estimated from the amplification of reference gene primers within the assay. Sequence reads were collapsed and filtered to measure the absolute abundance of every unique TCRbeta CDR3 rearrangement. For each sample, productive Simpson clonality was calculated by taking the square root of Simpson's diversity index across productive rearrangements. The table comes from immuneACCESS by way of TCRdb, which keeps in-frame sequences with V and J called. Part of the clones is missing from these tables; in studies checked, under half for an unresolved V gene and the rest for unknown reasons. V and J calls and clone size are those listed in that table; D and trimming were worked out from the DNA. The sample profile shows under 250,000 clones; over 75% of them were found once. Jointly, the top ten make up 4.8% of the sample.

The TCR originated in a woman between 40 and 50 years old with acute or convalescent COVID-19. The material sequenced was peripheral blood.

CDR3 loop: CASSSLGAAGTDTQYF. The DNA reads as follows: TGTGCCAGCAGTTCCCTAGGGGCGGCGGGCACAGATACGCAGTATTTT. The chain is made from TRBV6-6 and TRBJ2-3, and TRBD1 may be the D gene, going by 5 matching bases. CDR1 and CDR2, per the germline V gene (reference sequence), are MNHNY and SVGAGI. Including cysteine and phenylalanine, the CDR3 has 16 amino acids. The DNA shown is the 48-base CDR3, in frame from base 1. V is reduced by 4 bases and J by 1 base, leaving a spacing of 15 bases between them.